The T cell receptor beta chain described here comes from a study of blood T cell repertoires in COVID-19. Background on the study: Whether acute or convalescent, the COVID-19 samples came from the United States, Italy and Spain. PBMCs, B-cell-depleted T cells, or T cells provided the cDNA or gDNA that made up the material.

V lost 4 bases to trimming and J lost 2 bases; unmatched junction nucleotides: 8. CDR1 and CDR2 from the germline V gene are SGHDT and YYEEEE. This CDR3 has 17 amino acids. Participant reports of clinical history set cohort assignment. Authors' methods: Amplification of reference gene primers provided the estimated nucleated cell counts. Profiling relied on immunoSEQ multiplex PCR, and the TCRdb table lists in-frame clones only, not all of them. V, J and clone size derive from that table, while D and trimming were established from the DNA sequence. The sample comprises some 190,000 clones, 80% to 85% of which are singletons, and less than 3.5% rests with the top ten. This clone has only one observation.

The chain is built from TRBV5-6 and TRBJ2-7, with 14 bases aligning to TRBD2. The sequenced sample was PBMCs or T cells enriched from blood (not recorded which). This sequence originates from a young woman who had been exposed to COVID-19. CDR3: CASSTWTSGGPAYEQYF. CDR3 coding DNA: TGTGCCAGCAGCACCTGGACTAGCGGGGGGCCAGCCTACGAGCAGTACTTC. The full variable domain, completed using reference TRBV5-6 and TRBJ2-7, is DAGVTQSPTHLIKTRGQQVTLRCSPKSGHDTVSWYQQALGQGPQFIFQYYEEEERQRGNFPDRFSGHQFPNYSSELNVNALLLGDSALYLCASSTWTSGGPAYEQYFGPGTRLTVT.